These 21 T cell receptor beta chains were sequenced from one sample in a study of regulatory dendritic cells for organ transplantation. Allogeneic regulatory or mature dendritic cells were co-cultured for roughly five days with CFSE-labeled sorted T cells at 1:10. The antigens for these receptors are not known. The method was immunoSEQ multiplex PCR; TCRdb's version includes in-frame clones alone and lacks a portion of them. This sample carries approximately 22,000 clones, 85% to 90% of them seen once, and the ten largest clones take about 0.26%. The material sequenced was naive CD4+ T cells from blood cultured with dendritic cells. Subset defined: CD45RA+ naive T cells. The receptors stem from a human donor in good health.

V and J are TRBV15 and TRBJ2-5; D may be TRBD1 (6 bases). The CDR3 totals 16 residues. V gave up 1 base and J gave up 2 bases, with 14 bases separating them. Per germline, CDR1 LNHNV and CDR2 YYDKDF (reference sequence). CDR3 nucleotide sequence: TGTGCCACCAGCAGAGGGAGTGGAAGGGGGCAAGAGACCCAGTACTTC. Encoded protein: CATSRGSGRGQETQYF.

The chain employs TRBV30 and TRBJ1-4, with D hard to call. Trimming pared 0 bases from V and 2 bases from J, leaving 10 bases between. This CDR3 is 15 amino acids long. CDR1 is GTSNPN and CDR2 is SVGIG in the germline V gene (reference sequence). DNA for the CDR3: TGTGCCTGGAGTGTAGGGCCTGGCACTAATGAAAAACTGTTTTTT. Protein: CAWSVGPGTNEKLFF.

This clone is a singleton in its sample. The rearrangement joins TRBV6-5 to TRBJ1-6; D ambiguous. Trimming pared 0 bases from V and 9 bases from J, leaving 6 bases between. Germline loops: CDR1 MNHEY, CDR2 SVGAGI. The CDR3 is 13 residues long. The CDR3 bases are TGTGCCAGCAGTTACTCGGTCGTTTCACCCCTCCACTTT. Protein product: CASSYSVVSPLHF.

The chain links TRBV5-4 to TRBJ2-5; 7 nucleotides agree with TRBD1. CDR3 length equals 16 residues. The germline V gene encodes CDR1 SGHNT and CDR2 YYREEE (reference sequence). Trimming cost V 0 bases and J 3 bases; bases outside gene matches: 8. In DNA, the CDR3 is TGTGCCAGCAGCTTGGTGGGGGCAGGGGGAAAAGAGACCCAGTACTTC. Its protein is CASSLVGAGGKETQYF.

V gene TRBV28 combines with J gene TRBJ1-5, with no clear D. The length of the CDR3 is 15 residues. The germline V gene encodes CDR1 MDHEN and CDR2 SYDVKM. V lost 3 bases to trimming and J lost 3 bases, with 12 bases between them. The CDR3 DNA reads TGTGCCAGCAGTTTTATGGAGATTGACAATCAGCCCCAGCATTTT. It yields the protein CASSFMEIDNQPQHF.

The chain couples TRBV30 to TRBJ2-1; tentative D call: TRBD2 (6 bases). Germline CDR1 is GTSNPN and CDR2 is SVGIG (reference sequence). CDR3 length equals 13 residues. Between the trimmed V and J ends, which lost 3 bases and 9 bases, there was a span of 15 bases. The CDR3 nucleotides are TGTGCCTGGAGCGGGAGCTCAAGTAGTGAGCAGTTCTTC. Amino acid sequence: CAWSGSSSSEQFF.

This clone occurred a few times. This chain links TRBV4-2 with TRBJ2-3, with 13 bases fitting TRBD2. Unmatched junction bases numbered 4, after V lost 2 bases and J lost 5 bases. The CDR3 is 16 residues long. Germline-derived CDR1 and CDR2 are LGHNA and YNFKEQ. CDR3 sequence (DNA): TGTGCCAGCAGCCAAAGACTAGCGGGGGGAATAGATACGCAGTATTTT. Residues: CASSQRLAGGIDTQYF.

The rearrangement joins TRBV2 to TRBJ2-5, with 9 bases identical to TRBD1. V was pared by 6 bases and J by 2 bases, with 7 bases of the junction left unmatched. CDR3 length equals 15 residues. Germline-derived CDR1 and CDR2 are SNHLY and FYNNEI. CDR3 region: CASRQTGGSQETQYF. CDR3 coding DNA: TGTGCCAGCAGACAGACAGGGGGGTCTCAAGAGACCCAGTACTTC.

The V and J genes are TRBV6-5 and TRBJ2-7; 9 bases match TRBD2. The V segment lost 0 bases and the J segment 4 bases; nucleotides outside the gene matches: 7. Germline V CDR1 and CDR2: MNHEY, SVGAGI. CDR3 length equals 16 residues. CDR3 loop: CASSYSRLAGRYEQYF. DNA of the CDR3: TGTGCCAGCAGTTACTCGAGGCTAGCGGGACGATACGAGCAGTACTTC.

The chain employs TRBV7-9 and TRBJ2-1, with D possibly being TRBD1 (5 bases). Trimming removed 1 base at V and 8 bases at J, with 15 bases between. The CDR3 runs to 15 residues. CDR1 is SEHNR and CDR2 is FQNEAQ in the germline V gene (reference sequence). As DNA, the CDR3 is TGTGCCAGCAGCTTAGGGTCAGCCAGGGCCTATGAGCAGTTCTTC. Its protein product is CASSLGSARAYEQFF.

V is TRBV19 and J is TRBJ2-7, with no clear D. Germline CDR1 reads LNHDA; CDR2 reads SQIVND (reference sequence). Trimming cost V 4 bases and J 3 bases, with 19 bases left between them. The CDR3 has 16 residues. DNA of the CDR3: TGTGCCAGTAGTAGATCGAGCTCCACTCCATTCTACGAGCAGTACTTC. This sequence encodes CASSRSSSTPFYEQYF.

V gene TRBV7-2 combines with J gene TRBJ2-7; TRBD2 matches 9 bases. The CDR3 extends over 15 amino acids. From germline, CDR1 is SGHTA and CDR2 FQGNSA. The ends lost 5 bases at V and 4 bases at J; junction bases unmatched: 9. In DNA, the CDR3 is TGTGCCAGCAGCGGGACCCCGGGACTAGCTTACGAGCAGTACTTC. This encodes CASSGTPGLAYEQYF. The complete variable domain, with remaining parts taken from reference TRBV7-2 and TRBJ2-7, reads GAGVSQSPSNKVTEKGKDVELRCDPISGHTALYWYRQSLGQGLEFLIYFQGNSAPDKSGLPSDRFSAERTGGSVSTLTIQRTQQEDSAVYLCASSGTPGLAYEQYFGPGTRLTVT.

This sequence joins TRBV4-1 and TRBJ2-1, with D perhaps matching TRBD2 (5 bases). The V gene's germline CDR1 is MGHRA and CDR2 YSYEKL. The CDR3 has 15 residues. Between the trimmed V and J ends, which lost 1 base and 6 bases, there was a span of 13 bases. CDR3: CASSQGSTRTNEQFF. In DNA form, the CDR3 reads TGCGCCAGCAGCCAAGGGAGTACTAGGACCAATGAGCAGTTCTTC.

This CDR3 is CASSRGHTNEQFF. The CDR3 DNA is TGCGCCAGCTCCCGCGGGCACACCAATGAGCAGTTCTTC. The gene calls are TRBV10-2 and TRBJ2-1; tentatively, D is TRBD2 (5 bases). The V gene's germline CDR1 is WSHSY and CDR2 SAAADI. This CDR3 is built from 13 residues. V shed 8 bases and J shed 6 bases, with 14 bases lying between them.

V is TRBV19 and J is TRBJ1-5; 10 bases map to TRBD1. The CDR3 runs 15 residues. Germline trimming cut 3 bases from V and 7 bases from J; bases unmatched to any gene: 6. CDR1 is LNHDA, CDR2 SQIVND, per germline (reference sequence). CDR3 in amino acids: CASSIPGTGDQPQHF. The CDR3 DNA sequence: TGTGCCAGTAGTATTCCCGGGACAGGGGACCAGCCCCAGCATTTT.

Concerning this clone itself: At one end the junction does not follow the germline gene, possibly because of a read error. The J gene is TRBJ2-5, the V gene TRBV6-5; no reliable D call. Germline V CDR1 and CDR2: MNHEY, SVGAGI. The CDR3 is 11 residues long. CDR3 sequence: CASSYSETQYF. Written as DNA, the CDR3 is TGTGCCAGCAGCTACTCGGAGACCCAGTACTTC.

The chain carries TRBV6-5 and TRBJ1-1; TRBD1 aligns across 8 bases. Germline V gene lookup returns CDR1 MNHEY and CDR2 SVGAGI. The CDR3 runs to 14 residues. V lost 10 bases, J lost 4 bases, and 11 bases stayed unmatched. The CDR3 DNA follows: TGTGCCACCGGCCGCTCAGGGGGCCGCACTGAAGCTTTCTTT. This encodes CATGRSGGRTEAFF.

The CDR3 DNA is TGTGCCAGCAGTTACCTAGAGGGGAGCACTGAAGCTTTCTTT. Its protein product is CASSYLEGSTEAFF. The rearrangement uses TRBV6-5 and TRBJ1-1; the D gene is possibly TRBD1 (5 bases). V lost 2 bases to trimming and J lost 4 bases, with 11 bases between them. The CDR3 is 14 residues long. Germline CDR1 and CDR2: MNHEY and SVGAGI.

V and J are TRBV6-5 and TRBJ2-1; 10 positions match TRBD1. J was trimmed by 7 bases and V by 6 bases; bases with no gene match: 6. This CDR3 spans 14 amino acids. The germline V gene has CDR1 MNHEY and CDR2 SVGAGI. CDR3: CASRGTGAENEQFF. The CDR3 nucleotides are TGTGCCAGCAGGGGGACAGGGGCGGAGAATGAGCAGTTCTTC.

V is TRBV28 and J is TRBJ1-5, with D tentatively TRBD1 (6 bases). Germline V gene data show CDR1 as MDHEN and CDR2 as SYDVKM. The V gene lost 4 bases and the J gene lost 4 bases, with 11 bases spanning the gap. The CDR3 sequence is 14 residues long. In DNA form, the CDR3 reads TGTGCCAGCAGTTCCCGACAGGTTAATCAGCCCCAGCATTTT. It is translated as CASSSRQVNQPQHF.

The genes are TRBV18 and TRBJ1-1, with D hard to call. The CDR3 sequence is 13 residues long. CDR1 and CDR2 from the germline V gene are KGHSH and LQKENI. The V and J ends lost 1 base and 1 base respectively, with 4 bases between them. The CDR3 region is CASSPHENTEAFF. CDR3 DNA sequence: TGTGCCAGCTCACCACATGAGAACACTGAAGCTTTCTTT.